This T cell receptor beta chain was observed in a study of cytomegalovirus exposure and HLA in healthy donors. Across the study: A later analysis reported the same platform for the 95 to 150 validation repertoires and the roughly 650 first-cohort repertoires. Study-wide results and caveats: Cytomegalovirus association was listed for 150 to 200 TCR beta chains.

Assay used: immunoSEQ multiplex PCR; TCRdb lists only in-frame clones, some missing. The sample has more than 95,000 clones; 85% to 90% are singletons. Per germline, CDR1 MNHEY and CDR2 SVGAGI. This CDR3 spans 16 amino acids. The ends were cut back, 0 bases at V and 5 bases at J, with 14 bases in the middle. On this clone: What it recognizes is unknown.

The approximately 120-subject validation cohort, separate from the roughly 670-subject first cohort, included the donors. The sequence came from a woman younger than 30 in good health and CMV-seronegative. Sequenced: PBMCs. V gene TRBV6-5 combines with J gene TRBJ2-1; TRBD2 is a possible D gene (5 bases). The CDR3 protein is CASSYSGIGGHNEQFF. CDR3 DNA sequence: TGTGCCAGCAGTTACTCGGGGATCGGCGGGCACAATGAGCAGTTCTTC.